The present T cell receptor (beta chain) was sequenced within a study of shared clonotypes between healthy human individuals. The study's findings and limits: Generation probabilities were higher for clonotypes shared across all four sorted-subset donors than for unshared ones.

On this clone itself: Its cognate antigen is unknown.

The assay was immunoSEQ multiplex PCR, and TCRdb's table has in-frame clones only and misses some. The sample includes approximately 980,000 clones, over 75% of them seen just once. Germline CDR1 SNHLY, CDR2 FYNNEI. The CDR3 runs to 13 residues. J lost 9 bases, V lost 6 bases, and 9 bases had no gene match. The TCR was taken from a man aged 18 to 35 in good health. The chain joins TRBV2 to TRBJ2-5; TRBD1 matches 8 bases. Material for sequencing was memory CD4+ T cells sorted from blood. Subset of the sample: CD45RA-negative fraction. The CDR3 DNA is TGTGCCAGCAGGAAGGCAGGGGGCCCTGCCCAGTACTTC. Translating it yields CASRKAGGPAQYF.